Detailed here is one T cell receptor (beta chain). TCRdb re-analysed the 5' RACE reads in MiXCR, keeping a single row per CDR3 protein. The table shows some 900,000 distinct CDR3 sequences, with 9% to 15% occurring only once. The data belong to a study of identical twins. Germline V gives CDR1 MNHEY, CDR2 SMNVEV (reference sequence). CDR3 size: 15 residues. The V segment lost 5 bases and the J segment 5 bases; nucleotides outside the gene matches: 12. The same specimen was also included in a second study, on yellow fever vaccine responses in identical twins. That paper adds: Reportedly, the response of twins' T cells to the vaccine seemed partly convergent, partly personalized.

This sequence was found in a woman aged 18 to 35 in good health. V usage is TRBV27 and J usage is TRBJ2-7, with 7 bases that match TRBD1. The sequenced sample was PBMCs. CDR3 sequence reads: CASSPSTTGRDEQYF. CDR3 in DNA: TGTGCCAGCAGTCCCTCGACGACAGGGCGCGACGAGCAGTACTTC.